This TCR beta chain originates from a study of somatic mutations in cytotoxic T cells in rheumatoid arthritis. Study-wide background: Selected T-cell populations stained with V beta antibodies were isolated by flow sorting to nearly 100% purity; these included V beta1+ cells subjected to TCRB sequencing. Whole-study findings and limits: Patients with rheumatoid arthritis, but not healthy controls, had CD8+ clonality that increased with age. Levels of CD8+ T-cell clonality in rheumatoid arthritis patients were statistically indistinguishable from those seen in age-matched healthy controls, with no significant difference.

The CDR3 extends over 15 amino acids. In germline, CDR1 is SGHNT, CDR2 YENEEA. The V and J ends lost 5 bases and 1 base, in that order; junction bases with no gene match: 4. As originally analysed: Published virus-specific TCRB sequences matched only a few of the patient CD8+ clones exceeding 1%. Profiled with immunoSEQ multiplex PCR; TCRdb holds only in-frame clones, not every one. That table furnishes V, J and clone size, whereas the DNA furnished D and trimming. This table has 5,500 or so clones, around 80% appearing once. About this clone: Its antigen is still unknown.

The chain has TRBV11-3 and TRBJ2-2; 7 positions agree with TRBD1. This receptor was obtained from an adult with rheumatoid arthritis. Sequencing input: CD8+ T cells sorted from blood. The CDR3 DNA is TGTGCCAGCAGCCCGGGGACAGTGAACACCGGGGAGCTGTTTTTT. As protein: CASSPGTVNTGELFF. The full variable domain, rest sourced from reference TRBV11-3 and TRBJ2-2, is EAGVVQSPRYKIIEKKQPVAFWCNPISGHNTLYWYLQNLGQGPELLIRYENEEAVDDSQLPKDRFSAERLKGVDSTLKIQPAELGDSAVYLCASSPGTVNTGELFFGEGSRLTVL.